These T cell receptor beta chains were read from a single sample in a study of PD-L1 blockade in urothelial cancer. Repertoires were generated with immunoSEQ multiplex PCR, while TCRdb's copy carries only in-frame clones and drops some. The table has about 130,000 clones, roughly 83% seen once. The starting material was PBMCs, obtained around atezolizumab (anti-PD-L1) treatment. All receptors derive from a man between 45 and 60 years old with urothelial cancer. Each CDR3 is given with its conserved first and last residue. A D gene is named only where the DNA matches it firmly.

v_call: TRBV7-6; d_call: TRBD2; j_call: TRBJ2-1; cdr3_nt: TGTGCCAGCAGCCCCCTAGCGGGATCGGGTGAGCAGTTCTTC; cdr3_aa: CASSPLAGSGEQFF
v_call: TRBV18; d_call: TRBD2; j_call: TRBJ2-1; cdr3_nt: TGTGCCAGCTCATCCTATAGAAGCGGGAGAGGGGGAAGTGAGCAGTTCTTC; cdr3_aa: CASSSYRSGRGGSEQFF
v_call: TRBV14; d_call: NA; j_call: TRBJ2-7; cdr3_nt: TGTGCCAGCAGCCAACTGGGCGCCAACTCCGACGAGCAGTACTTC; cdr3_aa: CASSQLGANSDEQYF
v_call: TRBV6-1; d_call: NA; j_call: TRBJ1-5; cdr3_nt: TGTGCCAGCAGTGAAGCGCTTCAGGGTCAGCCCCAGCATTTT; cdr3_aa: CASSEALQGQPQHF
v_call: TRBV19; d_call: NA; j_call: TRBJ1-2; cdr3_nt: TGTGCCAGTACCCCGGCCAGGGGCTGGAACTATGGCTACACCTTC; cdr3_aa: CASTPARGWNYGYTF
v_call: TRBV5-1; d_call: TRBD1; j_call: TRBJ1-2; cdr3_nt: TGCGCCAGCAAACGATCCGGGACAGAGGTCTTC; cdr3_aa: CASKRSGTEVF
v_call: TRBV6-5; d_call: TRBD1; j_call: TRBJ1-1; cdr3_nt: TGTGCCAGCAGCTTCGACAGGGTTGACACTGAAGCTTTCTTT; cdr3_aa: CASSFDRVDTEAFF
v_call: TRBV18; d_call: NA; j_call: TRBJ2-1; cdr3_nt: TGTGCCAGCTCACCAGGCGGATACAATGAGCAGTTCTTC; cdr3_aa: CASSPGGYNEQFF
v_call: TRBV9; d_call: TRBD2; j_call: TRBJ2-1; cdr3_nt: TGTGCCAGCAGCTTAAGGACTAGCGGGACCTACAATGAGCAGTTCTTC; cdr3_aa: CASSLRTSGTYNEQFF
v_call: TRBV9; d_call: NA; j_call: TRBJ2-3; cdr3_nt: TGTGCCAGCAGCGTGGATACAGGGGGCGGGGGGACAGATACGCAGTATTTT; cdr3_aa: CASSVDTGGGGTDTQYF
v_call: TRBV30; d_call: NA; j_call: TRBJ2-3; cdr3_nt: TGTGCCTGGAGTGTACGGGGGAACCTCAGAGATACGCAGTATTTT; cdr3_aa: CAWSVRGNLRDTQYF
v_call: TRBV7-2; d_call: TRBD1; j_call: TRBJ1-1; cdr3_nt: TGTGCCAGCAGCTTAACAGGGGTGGGCACTGAAGCTTTCTTT; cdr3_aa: CASSLTGVGTEAFF
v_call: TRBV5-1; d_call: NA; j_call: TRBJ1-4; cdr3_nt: TGCGCCAGCAGCTTGATTGCAGGGAATGAAAAACTGTTTTTT; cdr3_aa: CASSLIAGNEKLFF
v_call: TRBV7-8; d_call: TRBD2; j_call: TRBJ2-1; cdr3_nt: TGTGCCAGCAGCTTAGAGGGCGGACTAGTCGGCAATGAGCAGTTCTTC; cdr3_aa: CASSLEGGLVGNEQFF
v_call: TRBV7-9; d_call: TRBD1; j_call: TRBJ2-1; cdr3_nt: TGTGCCAGCAGCATAGTTCGGGACAGGGCGGGCAATGAGCAGTTCTTC; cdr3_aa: CASSIVRDRAGNEQFF
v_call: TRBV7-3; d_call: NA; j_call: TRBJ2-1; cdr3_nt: TGTGCCAGCAGCTTATCCGGGAGCTCCTACAATGAGCAGTTCTTC; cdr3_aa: CASSLSGSSYNEQFF
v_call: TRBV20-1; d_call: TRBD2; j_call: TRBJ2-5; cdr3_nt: TGCAGCGCGACTAGCTCCGAGACCCAGTACTTC; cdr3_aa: CSATSSETQYF
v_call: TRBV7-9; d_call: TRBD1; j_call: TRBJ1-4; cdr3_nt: TGTGCCAGCAGCGCTCAGGGGGCGGTGGGAAAACTGTTTTTT; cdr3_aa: CASSAQGAVGKLFF
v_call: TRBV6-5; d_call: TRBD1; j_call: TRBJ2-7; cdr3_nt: TGTGCCAGCGCACCCGACAGGGGGCTGGTCTACGAGCAGTACTTC; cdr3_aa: CASAPDRGLVYEQYF
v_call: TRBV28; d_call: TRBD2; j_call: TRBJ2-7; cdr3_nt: TGTGCCAGCAGTTCCCCCCGCGGGAGGGGGTACGAGCAGTACTTC; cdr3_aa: CASSSPRGRGYEQYF
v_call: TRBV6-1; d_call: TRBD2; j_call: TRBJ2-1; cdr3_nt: TGTGCCAGCAGTGTAAGCGGGAGAAGGGCATACAATGAGCAGTTCTTC; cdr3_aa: CASSVSGRRAYNEQFF
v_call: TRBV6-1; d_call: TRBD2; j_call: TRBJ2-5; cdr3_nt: TGTGCCAGCAGGCGGACTAGGACGTCGGAGACCCAGTACTTC; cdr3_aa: CASRRTRTSETQYF
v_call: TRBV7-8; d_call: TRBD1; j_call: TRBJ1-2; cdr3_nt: TGTGCCAGCAGCTCGGTGGGGTATGGGACAGGGGGAAACTATGGCTACACCTTC; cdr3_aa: CASSSVGYGTGGNYGYTF
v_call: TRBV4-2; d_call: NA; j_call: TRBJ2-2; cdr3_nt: TGTGCCAGCAGCCAAACGGGGGCGAACACCGGGGAGCTGTTTTTT; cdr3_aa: CASSQTGANTGELFF
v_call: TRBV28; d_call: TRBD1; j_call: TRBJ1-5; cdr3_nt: TGTGCCAGCAGTTTACTACGGACAGGGACAAGCAATCAGCCCCAGCATTTT; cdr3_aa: CASSLLRTGTSNQPQHF
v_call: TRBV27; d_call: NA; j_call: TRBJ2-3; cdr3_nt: TGTGCCAGCAGCACGGGCACAGATACGCAGTATTTT; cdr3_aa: CASSTGTDTQYF